This is a list of T cell receptor beta chains from one sample in a study of cytomegalovirus exposure and HLA in healthy donors. Using immunoSEQ multiplex PCR, the repertoire was profiled, and TCRdb retains in-frame clones only, with some absent. The table records under 85,000 clones, approximately 74% of them present only once. Material: PBMCs. The receptors originated from a man aged 35 to 55 in good health and CMV-seropositive. CDR3s include the opening cysteine and the closing phenylalanine or tryptophan. Each record gives: J gene, clone size, D gene, V gene, CDR3 protein, CDR3 DNA. The D gene is left open where the match is weak. The size entry is marked missing in some rows and otherwise reads once, few, many or a size class.

J gene: TRBJ2-3; clone size: once; D gene: TRBD1; V gene: TRBV7-6; CDR3 protein: CASSRDRGQSTDTQYF; CDR3 DNA: TGTGCCAGCAGCCGCGACAGGGGGCAAAGCACAGATACGCAGTATTTT
J gene: TRBJ2-7; clone size: NA; D gene: TRBD1; V gene: TRBV19; CDR3 protein: CASRRTGGQSGSYEQYF; CDR3 DNA: TGTGCCAGTAGGAGGACAGGGGGGCAATCGGGCTCCTACGAGCAGTACTTC
J gene: TRBJ1-5; clone size: NA; D gene: NA; V gene: TRBV5-6; CDR3 protein: CASSSWPAGQPQHF; CDR3 DNA: TGTGCCAGCAGCTCGTGGCCTGCAGGGCAGCCCCAGCATTTT
J gene: TRBJ2-2; clone size: NA; D gene: TRBD2; V gene: TRBV5-1; CDR3 protein: CASRPTSGGAMRTGELFF; CDR3 DNA: TGCGCCAGCAGGCCAACTAGCGGGGGGGCGATGCGAACCGGGGAGCTGTTTTTT
J gene: TRBJ2-4; clone size: few; D gene: NA; V gene: TRBV29-1; CDR3 protein: CSVERNRDSNIQYF; CDR3 DNA: TGCAGCGTTGAGCGTAACCGGGACTCAAACATTCAGTACTTC
J gene: TRBJ2-1; clone size: few; D gene: TRBD2; V gene: TRBV19; CDR3 protein: CASSIQLAGYNEQFF; CDR3 DNA: TGTGCCAGTAGTATACAACTAGCGGGTTACAATGAGCAGTTCTTC
J gene: TRBJ2-3; clone size: NA; D gene: TRBD2; V gene: TRBV29-1; CDR3 protein: CSVPPSGIGSDTQYF; CDR3 DNA: TGCAGCGTTCCCCCTAGCGGGATTGGATCAGATACGCAGTATTTT
J gene: TRBJ2-7; clone size: NA; D gene: NA; V gene: TRBV6-5; CDR3 protein: CASSFDSPTKQYF; CDR3 DNA: TGTGCCAGCAGTTTTGACTCTCCTACGAAGCAGTACTTC
J gene: TRBJ2-1; clone size: few; D gene: TRBD2; V gene: TRBV10-3; CDR3 protein: CAISDTTSGGANEQFF; CDR3 DNA: TGTGCCATCAGTGATACGACTAGCGGGGGGGCTAATGAGCAGTTCTTC
J gene: TRBJ2-2; clone size: NA; D gene: NA; V gene: TRBV12-5; CDR3 protein: CASGLVAASDSNTGELFF; CDR3 DNA: TGTGCTAGTGGTTTGGTAGCGGCTAGCGACTCGAACACCGGGGAGCTGTTTTTT
J gene: TRBJ2-3; clone size: few; D gene: NA; V gene: TRBV11-2; CDR3 protein: CASSHITSRTQYF; CDR3 DNA: TGTGCCAGCAGTCACATAACTAGTCGTACGCAGTATTTT
J gene: TRBJ1-1; clone size: NA; D gene: NA; V gene: TRBV19; CDR3 protein: CASMRGGSGTEAFF; CDR3 DNA: TGTGCCAGTATGAGGGGGGGGTCGGGCACTGAAGCTTTCTTT
J gene: TRBJ2-6; clone size: once; D gene: TRBD1; V gene: TRBV27; CDR3 protein: CASSLIYRGTNVLTF; CDR3 DNA: TGTGCCAGCAGTTTGATTTACAGGGGAACCAACGTCCTGACTTTC
J gene: TRBJ2-7; clone size: few; D gene: NA; V gene: TRBV2; CDR3 protein: CASRSPVPGQDYEQYF; CDR3 DNA: TGTGCCAGCAGGAGCCCGGTCCCGGGACAAGATTACGAGCAGTACTTC
J gene: TRBJ2-6; clone size: NA; D gene: NA; V gene: TRBV10-3; CDR3 protein: CAIKRDSGANVLTF; CDR3 DNA: TGTGCCATCAAAAGAGACTCTGGGGCCAACGTCCTGACTTTC
J gene: TRBJ1-4; clone size: NA; D gene: NA; V gene: TRBV4-3; CDR3 protein: CASSPDSVSGNEKLFF; CDR3 DNA: TGCGCCAGCAGCCCTGATTCCGTGTCGGGAAATGAAAAACTGTTTTTT
J gene: TRBJ2-3; clone size: NA; D gene: TRBD2; V gene: TRBV18; CDR3 protein: CASSPAGGRFSTDTQYF; CDR3 DNA: TGTGCCAGCTCACCAGCGGGAGGCCGATTTAGCACAGATACGCAGTATTTT
J gene: TRBJ2-5; clone size: NA; D gene: NA; V gene: TRBV6-1; CDR3 protein: CASRGPSQETQYF; CDR3 DNA: TGTGCCAGCAGGGGGCCTTCCCAAGAGACCCAGTACTTC
J gene: TRBJ2-2; clone size: NA; D gene: NA; V gene: TRBV9; CDR3 protein: CASSLRSNTGELFF; CDR3 DNA: TGTGCCAGCAGCCTCCGGTCGAACACCGGGGAGCTGTTTTTT
J gene: TRBJ1-6; clone size: few; D gene: NA; V gene: TRBV15; CDR3 protein: CATSRGQANNSPLHF; CDR3 DNA: TGTGCCACCAGCAGAGGACAGGCCAATAATTCACCCCTCCACTTT
J gene: TRBJ1-6; clone size: NA; D gene: NA; V gene: TRBV5-1; CDR3 protein: CASSLRQGSDSPLHF; CDR3 DNA: TGCGCCAGCAGCTTGCGGCAGGGGTCCGATTCACCCCTCCACTTT
J gene: TRBJ2-3; clone size: NA; D gene: NA; V gene: TRBV5-6; CDR3 protein: CASSLVSGSTDTQYF; CDR3 DNA: TGTGCCAGCAGCTTGGTTAGCGGTAGCACAGATACGCAGTATTTT
J gene: TRBJ2-1; clone size: NA; D gene: TRBD2; V gene: TRBV11-3; CDR3 protein: CASSLAAGALNEQFF; CDR3 DNA: TGTGCCAGCAGCTTAGCAGCGGGAGCTCTCAATGAGCAGTTCTTC
J gene: TRBJ2-7; clone size: once; D gene: NA; V gene: TRBV6-5; CDR3 protein: CASSYSRGAYEQYF; CDR3 DNA: TGTGCCAGCAGTTACTCGCGGGGAGCTTACGAGCAGTACTTC
J gene: TRBJ1-1; clone size: NA; D gene: NA; V gene: TRBV7-2; CDR3 protein: CASTTYAPGEAFF; CDR3 DNA: TGTGCCAGCACCACATACGCCCCGGGAGAAGCTTTCTTT
J gene: TRBJ2-5; clone size: NA; D gene: TRBD2; V gene: TRBV19; CDR3 protein: CASSRGTSGSGKTQYF; CDR3 DNA: TGTGCCAGTAGTCGGGGGACTAGCGGGAGTGGAAAGACCCAGTACTTC
J gene: TRBJ2-4; clone size: NA; D gene: TRBD2; V gene: TRBV5-1; CDR3 protein: CASSLRSSGGGLAKNIQYF; CDR3 DNA: TGCGCCAGCAGCTTGAGGTCTAGCGGGGGGGGCTTAGCCAAAAACATTCAGTACTTC